This T cell receptor (beta chain) originates from a study of shared clonotypes between healthy human individuals. This table comes from immunoSEQ multiplex PCR, and its TCRdb copy is limited to in-frame clones, with some not included. The sample has about 450,000 clones, 79% seen once. As to this clone: A far larger clone is one base from this, pointing to a likely read error.

The origin of this receptor is a woman aged 40 to 49 in good health. Some clones in this sample may be carry-over from other donors' samples. Material: PBMCs.

CDR3 DNA: TGCGCCAGCAGCTTCAAAGAGACCCAGTACTTC. Its protein product is CASSFKETQYF. The chain is built from TRBV5-1 and TRBJ2-5, with D uncertain. The germline V gene has CDR1 SGHRS and CDR2 YFSETQ. This CDR3 is built from 11 residues. The germline V and J ends were trimmed by 2 bases and 3 bases, with 2 bases remaining between them.